Presented here are 12 T cell receptor beta chains from one specimen sequenced in a study of cytomegalovirus exposure and HLA in healthy donors. PCR employed 60 Vbeta and 13 Jbeta primers. Clones were sequenced by immunoSEQ multiplex PCR, and TCRdb holds only the in-frame ones, with some missing. Among fewer than 200,000 clones, 70% to 85% were seen once, and the ten largest hold around 4%. Sequencing was carried out using PBMCs. These receptors came from a man between 40 and 49 years old in good health and CMV-seronegative.

This chain links TRBV5-1 with TRBJ2-1; tentative D call: TRBD1 (6 bases). Germline V gene lookup returns CDR1 SGHRS and CDR2 YFSETQ. The CDR3 spans 15 residues. Trimming shortened V by 5 bases and J by 0 bases, and 12 bases separated the two germline ends. CDR3 coding DNA: TGCGCCAGCAGGATGAACAGGGACTCCTACAATGAGCAGTTCTTC. It specifies CASRMNRDSYNEQFF.

This chain joins TRBV4-1 and TRBJ2-5, with D maybe TRBD2 (6 bases). With 5 bases removed from V and 3 bases from J, the gap between germline ends came to 10 bases. From germline, CDR1 is MGHRA and CDR2 YSYEKL. This CDR3 has 13 amino acids. This CDR3 reads CASSFGGEETQYF. CDR3 bases: TGCGCCAGCAGCTTCGGCGGGGAAGAGACCCAGTACTTC.

The chain links TRBV7-9 to TRBJ2-3, with a weak D call TRBD1 (6 bases). The CDR3 contains 17 residues. V lost 1 base, J lost 0 bases, and 14 bases lay in between. Germline-derived CDR1 and CDR2 are SEHNR and FQNEAQ (reference sequence). The CDR3 region is CASSLVSAGDSTDTQYF. The DNA for the CDR3 is TGTGCCAGCAGCTTAGTGTCGGCAGGGGATAGCACAGATACGCAGTATTTT.

The sample holds one count of this clone. The rearrangement links TRBV6-5 to TRBJ2-7; tentatively, D is TRBD2 (6 bases). V lost 2 bases and J lost 4, with 12 bases in between. CDR1 and CDR2 (germline): MNHEY, SVGAGI. The CDR3 length is 14 residues. This CDR3 reads CASSYSSGPYEQYF. The CDR3 nucleotides read TGTGCCAGCAGTTACAGTAGCGGACCATACGAGCAGTACTTC.

The chain employs TRBV2 and TRBJ2-7; a possible D gene is TRBD1 (6 bases). V lost 4 bases, J lost 4 bases, and 11 bases lay in between. The CDR3 covers 13 residues. CDR1 is SNHLY and CDR2 is FYNNEI in the germline V gene. The CDR3 DNA is TGTGCCAGCAGTGCAGGAAGGGGGTACGAGCAGTACTTC. Translation: CASSAGRGYEQYF.

V is TRBV2 and J is TRBJ1-5, with TRBD1 matching over 7 bases. J gave up 3 bases and V 4 bases, and 6 bases lay outside the gene matches. The CDR3 contains 15 residues. Germline CDR1 and CDR2: SNHLY and FYNNEI. The CDR3 here is CASSARGQPNQPQHF. For the CDR3, the DNA is TGTGCCAGCAGTGCCAGGGGACAGCCCAATCAGCCCCAGCATTTT.

V usage is TRBV7-2 and J usage is TRBJ1-4; D is unclear. Germline V gene data show CDR1 as SGHTA and CDR2 as FQGNSA. V lost 7 bases, J lost 8 bases, and 14 bases lay in between. CDR3 length: 13 residues. CDR3 amino acids: CASTQRRGEKLFF. DNA for the CDR3: TGTGCCAGCACCCAACGCCGAGGAGAAAAACTGTTTTTT.

The rearrangement joins TRBV4-1 to TRBJ2-4, with a weak D call TRBD2 (6 bases). The V gene's germline CDR1 is MGHRA and CDR2 YSYEKL. The CDR3 sequence is 15 residues long. With 0 bases removed from V and 5 bases from J, the gap between germline ends came to 11 bases. CDR3 sequence: CASSQESGDENIQYF. The CDR3 DNA is TGCGCCAGCAGCCAAGAATCGGGGGACGAAAACATTCAGTACTTC.

This chain connects TRBV27 to TRBJ2-7; TRBD1 matches 10 bases. The CDR3 sequence is 15 residues long. CDR1 and CDR2 from the germline V gene are MNHEY and SMNVEV (reference sequence). Trimming removed 6 bases from V and 6 bases from J; junction bases left unmatched: 11. In DNA, the CDR3 is TGTGCCAGCAGACCCTGGACAGGGGGGGGACGCGAGCAGTACTTC. This codes for CASRPWTGGGREQYF.

The sample holds one count of this clone. This CDR3 is CASNKKLVGGAIETQYF. The DNA of the CDR3 is TGTGCCAGCAACAAAAAATTGGTGGGGGGGGCCATAGAAACGCAGTATTTT. The chain uses TRBV7-2 and TRBJ2-3, with D tentatively TRBD2 (7 bases). The CDR3 consists of 17 residues. Germline V lookup: CDR1 SGHTA, CDR2 FQGNSA. V dropped 7 bases and J dropped 9 bases, with 29 bases sitting between them.

The chain joins TRBV18 to TRBJ1-5; TRBD1 matches 7 bases. This CDR3 is built from 15 residues. Unmatched junction bases numbered 6, after V lost 3 bases and J lost 4 bases. Germline assignment: CDR1 KGHSH and CDR2 LQKENI. CDR3 in amino acids: CASSPNRGGNQPQHF. Here the CDR3 DNA reads TGTGCCAGCTCACCCAACAGGGGTGGGAATCAGCCCCAGCATTTT.

The genes are TRBV5-8 and TRBJ2-1, with 9 bases matching TRBD2. The trim removed 0 bases at V and 6 bases at J, leaving 10 bases unmatched. This CDR3 is 17 amino acids long. Germline lookup yields CDR1 SGHTS and CDR2 YDEGEE. The CDR3 sequence: CASSLEFGTSTFNEQFF. CDR3 sequence (DNA): TGTGCCAGCAGCTTGGAATTCGGGACTAGCACCTTCAATGAGCAGTTCTTC. The complete variable domain, with remaining parts taken from reference TRBV5-8 and TRBJ2-1, reads EAGVTQSPTHLIKTRGQQATLRCSPISGHTSVYWYQQALGLGLQFLLWYDEGEERNRGNFPPRFSGRQFPNYSSELNVNALELEDSALYLCASSLEFGTSTFNEQFFGPGTRLTVL.